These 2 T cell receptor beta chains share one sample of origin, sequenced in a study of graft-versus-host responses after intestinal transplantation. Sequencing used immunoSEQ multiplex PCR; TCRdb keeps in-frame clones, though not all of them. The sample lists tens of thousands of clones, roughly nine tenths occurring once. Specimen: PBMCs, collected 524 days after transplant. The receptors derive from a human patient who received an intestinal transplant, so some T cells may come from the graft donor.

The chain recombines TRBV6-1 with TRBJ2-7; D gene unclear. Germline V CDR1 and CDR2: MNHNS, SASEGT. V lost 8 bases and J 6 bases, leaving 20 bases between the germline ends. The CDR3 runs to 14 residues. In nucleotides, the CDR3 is TGTGCCAGCTCTGTCCCCGGCCCTCTCTCCGAGCAGTACTTC. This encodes CASSVPGPLSEQYF.

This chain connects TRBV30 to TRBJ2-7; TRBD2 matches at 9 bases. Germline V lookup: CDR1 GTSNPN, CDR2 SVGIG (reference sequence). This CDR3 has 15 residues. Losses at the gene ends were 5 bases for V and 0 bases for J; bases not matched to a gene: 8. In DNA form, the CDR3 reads TGTGCCTGGGGACTAGCGCTCCTCTCCTCCTACGAGCAGTACTTC. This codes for CAWGLALLSSYEQYF.